Below, 7 T cell receptor beta chains from the same sample are listed, as sequenced in a study of PD-1 blockade in classical Hodgkin lymphoma. All trial patients relapsed after autologous stem cell transplantation. Libraries were prepared by immunoSEQ multiplex PCR; TCRdb keeps only in-frame clonotypes and omits some of them. The table lists tens of thousands of clones, roughly four fifths of them singletons. Sample: peripheral blood mononuclear cells (PBMCs), taken before the second cycle of nivolumab. Receptors were obtained from a human donor with classical Hodgkin lymphoma.

V and J are TRBV4-2 and TRBJ2-3; 11 bases line up with TRBD2. Germline lookup yields CDR1 LGHNA and CDR2 YNFKEQ. Trimming removed 0 bases from V and 2 bases from J; junction bases left unmatched: 4. The CDR3 sequence is 17 residues long. The CDR3 DNA sequence: TGTGCCAGCAGCCAAGAAACTAGCGGGGGATACACAGATACGCAGTATTTT. Protein sequence: CASSQETSGGYTDTQYF.

V gene TRBV27 combines with J gene TRBJ2-7; unclear D gene. Trimming removed 5 bases from V and 2 bases from J, with 13 bases in between. The CDR3 is 14 amino acids. Looked up from germline, CDR1 is MNHEY and CDR2 is SMNVEV (reference sequence). The CDR3 region is CASSPRTVPYEQYF. CDR3 sequence (DNA): TGTGCCAGCAGTCCGAGGACGGTACCCTACGAGCAGTACTTC.

The sample holds one count of this clone. This chain joins TRBV29-1 and TRBJ1-1, with a weak D call TRBD1 (5 bases). The CDR3 has 15 amino acids. The V gene's germline CDR1 is SQVTM and CDR2 ANQGSEA. The V gene lost 8 bases and the J gene lost 0 bases, with 19 bases spanning the gap. The CDR3 DNA follows: TGCAGCACCCGCCGGGACTCACTAATGAACACTGAAGCTTTCTTT. It codes for CSTRRDSLMNTEAFF.

This clone was found once. J is TRBJ1-4 and V is TRBV2; D gene ambiguous. The germline V and J ends were trimmed by 8 bases and 3 bases, with 7 bases remaining between them. CDR3 length equals 12 residues. Germline lookup yields CDR1 SNHLY and CDR2 FYNNEI. The CDR3 bases are TGTGCCAGCTCCCTGGCTAATGAAAAACTGTTTTTT. The encoded protein is CASSLANEKLFF.

The V call is TRBV6-5, the J call TRBJ2-1; 7 bases agree with TRBD2. Germline V gene lookup returns CDR1 MNHEY and CDR2 SVGAGI. Trimming took 6 bases from V and 6 from J; bases not matched to a gene: 8. This CDR3 is built from 14 residues. The CDR3 nucleotides read TGTGCCAGCAGATCAACACTAGCGTTCAATGAGCAGTTCTTC. This encodes CASRSTLAFNEQFF.

The chain links TRBV11-2 to TRBJ2-5, with a tentative D call TRBD1 (6 bases). With 8 bases removed from V and 5 bases from J, the gap between germline ends came to 15 bases. Germline V gene lookup returns CDR1 SGHAT and CDR2 FQNNGV. CDR3 length equals 13 residues. The CDR3 reads CASQTMQGETQYF. DNA for the CDR3: TGTGCCAGCCAAACAATGCAGGGGGAGACCCAGTACTTC.

V and J are TRBV11-2 and TRBJ1-2; D is unresolved. The CDR3 is 13 residues long. Trimming removed 4 bases at V and 4 bases at J, with 10 bases between. In germline, CDR1 is SGHAT, CDR2 FQNNGV. This CDR3 reads CASSSTGRYGYTF. The DNA for the CDR3 is TGTGCCAGCAGCTCGACGGGCCGCTATGGCTACACCTTC.